This T cell receptor (beta chain) emerged from a study of CD8+ T cells in alopecia areata. Across the study: It was oral tofacitinib, at 5 to 10 mg twice daily, that treated patients received.

Points on this clone: Its antigen is not identified.

Study findings and constraints: Higher clonality than in normal scalp was seen in lesional scalp, especially alopecia totalis/universalis.

This CDR3 is built from 13 residues. Germline CDR1 LNHDA, CDR2 SQIVND (reference sequence). Deletions cut 6 bases from V and 2 bases from J, with 10 bases between. Once RNA had been extracted, it was reverse transcribed into cDNA to act as the sequencing template. Clones were read by immunoSEQ multiplex PCR, and TCRdb kept only the in-frame ones, dropping some. This sample has over 95,000 clones, with 41% found just once. Sequences were obtained from CD4+ T cells sorted from blood. The gene calls are TRBV19 and TRBJ2-5, with D perhaps TRBD1 (6 bases). This TCR derives from a human donor with alopecia areata. CDR3 loop: CASSADRQETQYF. CDR3 DNA: TGTGCCAGTAGCGCGGACAGACAAGAGACCCAGTACTTC. The whole variable domain, remainder taken from reference TRBV19 and TRBJ2-5, is DGGITQSPKYLFRKEGQNVTLSCEQNLNHDAMYWYRQDPGQGLRLIYYSQIVNDFQKGDIAEGYSVSREKKESFPLTVTSAQKNPTAFYLCASSADRQETQYFGPGTRLLVL.